This T cell receptor beta chain was captured in a study of T cells in Graves' hyperthyroidism and ophthalmopathy. The germline V gene has CDR1 MNHEY and CDR2 SMNVEV (reference sequence). V gave up 2 bases and J gave up 3 bases, with 14 bases separating them. This CDR3 is 15 amino acids long. Amplification of TCR beta CDR3 regions used RNA as the template. First-round RT-PCR of the TCR CDR3 relied on the HTBI primer set. MiXCR, applied by TCRdb to the multiplex PCR reads, yields one record per CDR3 protein. The sample lists 350,000 to 400,000 distinct CDR3 sequences; 19% were seen once. This sequence joins TRBV27 and TRBJ2-7, with unresolved D. Specimen: blood. The receptor's source is a woman between 18 and 29 years old with Graves' hyperthyroidism. CDR3 in amino acids: CASSLDLARLYEQYF. The DNA of the CDR3 is TGTGCCAGCAGTTTAGACCTGGCCCGCCTCTACGAGCAGTACTTC.